This TCR beta chain is from a study of blood T cell repertoires in COVID-19. About the research overall: Donors in the United States, Italy and Spain gave samples during acute or convalescent COVID-19. T cells, B-cell-depleted T cells, or PBMCs supplied cDNA or gDNA.

The CDR3 totals 14 residues. The V and J ends lost 3 bases and 6 bases respectively, with 15 bases between them. The germline gives CDR1 SGHKS, CDR2 YYEKEE (reference sequence). Authors' data handling: Estimation of nucleated cell counts was performed using reference gene primer amplification. Assay used: immunoSEQ multiplex PCR; TCRdb lists only in-frame clones, some missing. That table is the source of V, J and clone size, and D and trimming were worked out from the DNA. This table has 250,000 or so clones, roughly 86% appearing once. Residents of about two dozen US areas, aged about 18 to 95 years, made up the participants.

V and J are TRBV5-5 and TRBJ1-1; a possible D gene is TRBD1 (6 bases). This sequence was found in a woman aged 18-29 years who had recovered from COVID-19. Sequenced sample: PBMCs or T cells enriched from blood (not recorded which). The CDR3 region has the DNA TGTGCCAGCAGCTATTACACAGGGTTCTCTGAAGCTTTCTTT. Encoded protein: CASSYYTGFSEAFF.